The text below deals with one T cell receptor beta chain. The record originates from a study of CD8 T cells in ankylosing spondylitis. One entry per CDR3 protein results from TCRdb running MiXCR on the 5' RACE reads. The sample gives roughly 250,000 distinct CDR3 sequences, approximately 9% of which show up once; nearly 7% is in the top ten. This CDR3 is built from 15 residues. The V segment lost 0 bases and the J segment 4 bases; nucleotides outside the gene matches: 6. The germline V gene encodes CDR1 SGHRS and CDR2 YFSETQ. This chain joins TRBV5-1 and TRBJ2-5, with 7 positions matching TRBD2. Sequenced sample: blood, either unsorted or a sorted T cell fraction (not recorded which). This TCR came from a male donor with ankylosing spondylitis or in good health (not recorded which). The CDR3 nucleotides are TGCGCCAGCAGCTTGGGAGGCGGGGGATCAGAGACCCAGTACTTC. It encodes CASSLGGGGSETQYF. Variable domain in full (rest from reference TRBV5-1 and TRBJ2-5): KAGVTQTPRYLIKTRGQQVTLSCSPISGHRSVSWYQQTPGQGLQFLFEYFSETQRNKGNFPGRFSGRQFSNSRSEMNVSTLELGDSALYLCASSLGGGGSETQYFGPGTRLLVL.